The present entry profiles one TCR beta chain with its context. In the PCR, 60 Vbeta and 13 Jbeta primers were used. The data were produced by immunoSEQ multiplex PCR, yet TCRdb's version contains in-frame clones alone and is incomplete. In the table there are about 200,000 clones, less than 85% of which are singletons. The data originate from a study of cytomegalovirus exposure and HLA in healthy donors. Germline assignment: CDR1 LGHNT and CDR2 FRNRAP. The CDR3 is made up of 16 amino acids. Trimming stripped 0 bases from V and 1 base from J, with 12 bases between. This receptor was obtained from a man between 18 and 29 years old in good health and CMV-seronegative. Material for sequencing was PBMCs. The chain combines TRBV12-5 with TRBJ1-1; D uncertain. The DNA of the CDR3 is TGTGCTAGTGGTTTGGTAGTCGGTTCGGGGAACACTGAAGCTTTCTTT. It specifies CASGLVVGSGNTEAFF.